This paragraph reports one T cell receptor beta chain. This clonotype was detected ten times or more. The target of this receptor is not known. The sample holds no much larger clone one base away, and base qualities are not on file. The reads were generated on an Illumina NovaSeq 6000. Using 5'RACE with constant-segment primers, TCRalpha and TCRbeta cDNA libraries were constructed, with sample barcodes and unique molecular identifiers added in the process. Trizol reagent was used to extract RNA from every sample. Amplification of the libraries took two PCR steps, and the second step added a second sample barcode plus Illumina TruSeq adapters. Sequencing of the libraries was done on an Illumina NovaSeq, producing 2 x 150 bp paired-end reads. The study's own analysis went as follows. The reads were demultiplexed and collapsed into UMI-guided consensus sequences using migec v1.2.7. Using mixcr v2.1.11, UMI consensuses were aligned to TRA and TRB V and J templates and then assembled into clonotypes. A clonotype was counted as expanded or contracted only when both edgeR and NoisET called the clonotype significant, with the noise models trained on biological replicates. edgeR calls used a false discovery rate-adjusted p below 0.01 and a log2 fold-change threshold of 1. As an exploratory analysis of dynamics, PCA with hierarchical clustering was applied to max-normalized trajectories of the 1000 most abundant clonotypes. Separately sequenced CD4+ and CD8+ repertoires were used to assign a CD4 or CD8 phenotype to each responding clone. TCRdb reprocessed the public reads (quality trimming at Q25 with fastp, clone calling with MiXCR) and kept in-frame beta chains. Merged by CDR3 protein, the rows form single entries marked with the most common genes and DNA. The V and J calls, along with clone size, are taken from TCRdb and not from the paper's own processing. For this sample there are some 300,000 distinct CDR3 sequences; 20% to 25% appear just once. Roughly a fifth of the sample lies in the top ten.

The sample belongs to a study of T-cell memory formation after mild COVID-19 (dated by TCRdb to the early 2020s). The study in broad terms: TCR sequence clusters from the two donors were found to be largely donor specific. Two young, previously healthy adult volunteers made up the cohort, one male and one female. T-cell clones expanding and contracting after mild COVID-19 in a couple of donors were tracked by longitudinal TCRalpha and TCRbeta repertoire sequencing. General study outcomes and caveats: From day 15 to 85, contracting clones showed balanced CD4/CD8 phenotypes, whereas a second wave of clones that expanded from day 15 to 37 leaned towards CD4+. The study included only a couple of mild cases, and larger cohorts that include severe cases with pre-infection samples were judged to be necessary. Whether the second-wave clones peaking on day 37 were SARS-CoV-2 specific was not confirmed. Contracting CD4+ clones appeared mostly in the CM and EM memory subsets, whereas CD8+ clones were enriched in EMRA. Some responding clones were detected in pre-infection memory, suggesting pre-existing cross-reactive memory T cells joined the SARS-CoV-2 response.

Ficoll-Paque density gradient centrifugation was used to isolate PBMCs. The junction shows trimming of 4 bases on V and 7 bases on J, plus 11 bases between the germline ends. The CDR3 contains 12 residues, cysteine and phenylalanine counted. This entry keeps only the CDR3 DNA: 36 bases, framed from base 1. CDR1 SGHRS and CDR2 YFSETQ were looked up in the germline V gene. Sequenced sample: PBMCs or a T cell subset sorted from them (not recorded which). The TCR comes from a man younger than 35 who had mild COVID-19 (a few samples of this study predate the infection). The sample titles of this study are shuffled in the database, so cell type and time point are left out; the donor was told from shared clones. The V gene is TRBV5-1 and the J gene is TRBJ1-2; possibly the D gene is TRBD1, per 5 matching bases. The CDR3 protein sequence reads: CASSGDAPGYTF. The nucleotide sequence is given as TGCGCCAGCAGCGGGGACGCCCCTGGCTACACCTTC.